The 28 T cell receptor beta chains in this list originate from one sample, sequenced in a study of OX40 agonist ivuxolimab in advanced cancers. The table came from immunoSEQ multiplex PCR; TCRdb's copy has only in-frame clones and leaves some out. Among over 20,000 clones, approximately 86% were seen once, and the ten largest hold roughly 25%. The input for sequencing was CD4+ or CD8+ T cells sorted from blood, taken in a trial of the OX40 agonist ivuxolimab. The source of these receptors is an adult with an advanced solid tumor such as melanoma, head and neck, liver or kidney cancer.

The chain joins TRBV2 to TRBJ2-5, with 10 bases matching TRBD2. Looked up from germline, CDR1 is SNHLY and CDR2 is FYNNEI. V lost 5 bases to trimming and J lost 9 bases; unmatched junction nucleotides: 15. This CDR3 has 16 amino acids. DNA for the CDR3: TGTGCCAGCAGTTCCCCAAGCGGGAGGGCCCTCGGGGCCCAGTACTTC. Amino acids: CASSSPSGRALGAQYF.

The CDR3 bases are TGTGCCAGCAGTTACGCCAGGGAATACGAGCAGTACTTC. Its protein is CASSYAREYEQYF. The rearrangement joins TRBV6-5 to TRBJ2-7; perhaps TRBD1 as D (5 bases). V dropped 2 bases and J dropped 4 bases, with 9 bases sitting between them. This CDR3 spans 13 amino acids. In germline, CDR1 is MNHEY, CDR2 SVGAGI.

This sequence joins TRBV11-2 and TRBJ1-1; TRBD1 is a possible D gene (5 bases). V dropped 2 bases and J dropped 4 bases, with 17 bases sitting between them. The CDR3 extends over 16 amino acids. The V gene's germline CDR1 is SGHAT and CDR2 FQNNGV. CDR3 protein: CASSLTGERMLTEAFF. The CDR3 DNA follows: TGTGCCAGCAGCTTAACGGGGGAGAGGATGCTCACTGAAGCTTTCTTT.

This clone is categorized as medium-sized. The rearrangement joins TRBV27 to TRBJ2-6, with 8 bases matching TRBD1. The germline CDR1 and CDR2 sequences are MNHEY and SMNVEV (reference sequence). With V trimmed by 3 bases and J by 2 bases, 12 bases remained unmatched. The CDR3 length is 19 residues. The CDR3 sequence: CASSFLPAGGSPGANVLTF. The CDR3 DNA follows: TGTGCCAGCAGTTTCCTACCGGCAGGGGGCTCCCCTGGGGCCAACGTCCTGACTTTC. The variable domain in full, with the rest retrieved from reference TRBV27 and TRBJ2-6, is EAQVTQNPRYLITVTGKKLTVTCSQNMNHEYMSWYRQDPGLGLRQIYYSMNVEVTDKGDVPEGYKVSRKEKRNFPLILESPSPNQTSLYFCASSFLPAGGSPGANVLTFGAGSRLTVL.

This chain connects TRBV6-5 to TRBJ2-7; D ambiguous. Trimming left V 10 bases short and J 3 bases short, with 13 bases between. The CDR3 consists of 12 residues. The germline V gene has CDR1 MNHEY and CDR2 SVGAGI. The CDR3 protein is CAIGTGLYEQYF. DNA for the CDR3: TGTGCCATTGGAACTGGCCTCTACGAGCAGTACTTC.

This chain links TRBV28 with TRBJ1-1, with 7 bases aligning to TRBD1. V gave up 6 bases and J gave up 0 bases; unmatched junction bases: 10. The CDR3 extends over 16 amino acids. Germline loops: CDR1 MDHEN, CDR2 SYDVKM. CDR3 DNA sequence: TGTGCCAGCAGCCCGACAGGGAGAGGGATGAACACTGAAGCTTTCTTT. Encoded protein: CASSPTGRGMNTEAFF.

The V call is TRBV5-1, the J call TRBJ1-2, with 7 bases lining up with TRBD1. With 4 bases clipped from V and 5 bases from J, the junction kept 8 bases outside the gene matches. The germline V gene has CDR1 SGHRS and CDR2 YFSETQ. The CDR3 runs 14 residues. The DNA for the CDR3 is TGCGCCAGCAGCGTACAGGGGAACCGATATGGCTACACCTTC. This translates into CASSVQGNRYGYTF.

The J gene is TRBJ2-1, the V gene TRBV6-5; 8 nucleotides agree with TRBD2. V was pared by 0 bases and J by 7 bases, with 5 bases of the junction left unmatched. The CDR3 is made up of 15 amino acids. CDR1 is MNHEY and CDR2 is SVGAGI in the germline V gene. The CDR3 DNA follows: TGTGCCAGCAGTTACTCGTCGGGAGGGGTTAATGAGCAGTTCTTC. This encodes CASSYSSGGVNEQFF.

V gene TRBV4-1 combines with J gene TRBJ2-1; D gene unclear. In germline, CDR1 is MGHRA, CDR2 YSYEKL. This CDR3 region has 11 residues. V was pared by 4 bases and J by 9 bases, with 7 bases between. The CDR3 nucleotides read TGCGCCAGCAGCCTCCTTAGTGAGCAGTTCTTC. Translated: CASSLLSEQFF.

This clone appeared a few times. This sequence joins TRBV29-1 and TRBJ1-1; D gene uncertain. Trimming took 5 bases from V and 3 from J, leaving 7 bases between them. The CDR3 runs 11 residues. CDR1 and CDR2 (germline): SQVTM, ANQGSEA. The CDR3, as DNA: TGCAGCGTTTATTGGTACACTGAAGCTTTCTTT. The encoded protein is CSVYWYTEAFF.

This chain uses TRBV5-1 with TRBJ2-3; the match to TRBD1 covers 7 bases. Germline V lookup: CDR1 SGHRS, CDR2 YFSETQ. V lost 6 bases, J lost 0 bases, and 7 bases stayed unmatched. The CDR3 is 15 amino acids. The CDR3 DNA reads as TGCGCCAGCATCGTCGGGACAGTTAGCACAGATACGCAGTATTTT. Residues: CASIVGTVSTDTQYF.

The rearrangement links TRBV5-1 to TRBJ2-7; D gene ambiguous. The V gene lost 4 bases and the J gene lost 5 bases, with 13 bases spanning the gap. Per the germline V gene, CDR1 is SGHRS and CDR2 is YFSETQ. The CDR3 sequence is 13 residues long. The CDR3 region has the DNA TGCGCCAGCAGCCTACGGAAGGGTAACGAGCAGTACTTC. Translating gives CASSLRKGNEQYF.

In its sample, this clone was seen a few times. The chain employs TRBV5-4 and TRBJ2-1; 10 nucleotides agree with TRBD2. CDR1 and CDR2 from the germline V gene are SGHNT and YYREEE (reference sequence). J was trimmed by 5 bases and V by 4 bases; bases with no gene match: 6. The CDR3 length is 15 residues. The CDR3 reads CASSPGTSANNEQFF. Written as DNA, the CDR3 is TGTGCCAGCAGCCCCGGGACTAGCGCGAACAATGAGCAGTTCTTC.

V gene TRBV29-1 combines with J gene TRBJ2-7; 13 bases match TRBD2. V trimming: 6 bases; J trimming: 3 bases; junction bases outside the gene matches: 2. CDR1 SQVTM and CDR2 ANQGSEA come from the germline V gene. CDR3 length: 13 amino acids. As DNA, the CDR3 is TGCAGCGTGGGACTAGCGGGGTTCTACGAGCAGTACTTC. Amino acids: CSVGLAGFYEQYF.

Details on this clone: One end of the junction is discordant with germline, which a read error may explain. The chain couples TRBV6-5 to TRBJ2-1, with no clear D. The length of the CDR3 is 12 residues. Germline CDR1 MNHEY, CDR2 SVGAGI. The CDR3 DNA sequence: TGTGCCAGCACTTACGGCTACAATGAGCAGTTCTTC. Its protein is CASTYGYNEQFF.

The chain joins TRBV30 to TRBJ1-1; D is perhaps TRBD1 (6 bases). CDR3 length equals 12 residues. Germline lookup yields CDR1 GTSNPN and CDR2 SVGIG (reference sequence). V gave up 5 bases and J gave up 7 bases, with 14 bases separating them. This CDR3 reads CAWGRTVGEAFF. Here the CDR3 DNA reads TGTGCCTGGGGCCGGACAGTCGGTGAAGCTTTCTTT.

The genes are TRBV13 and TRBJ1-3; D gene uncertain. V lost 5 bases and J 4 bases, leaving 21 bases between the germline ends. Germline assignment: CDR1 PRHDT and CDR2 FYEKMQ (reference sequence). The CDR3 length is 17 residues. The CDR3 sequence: CASSRGVGIASGNTIYF. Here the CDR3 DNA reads TGTGCCAGCAGCCGGGGAGTGGGAATTGCCTCCGGAAACACCATATATTTT.

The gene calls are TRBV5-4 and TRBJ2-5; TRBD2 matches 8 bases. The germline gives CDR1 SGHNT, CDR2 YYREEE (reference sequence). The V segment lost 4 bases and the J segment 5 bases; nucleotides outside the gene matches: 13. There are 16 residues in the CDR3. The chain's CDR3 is CASSLGLEMTGETQYF. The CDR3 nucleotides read TGTGCCAGCAGCCTGGGACTAGAAATGACTGGGGAGACCCAGTACTTC. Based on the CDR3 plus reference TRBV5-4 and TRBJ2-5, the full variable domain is ETGVTQSPTHLIKTRGQQVTLRCSSQSGHNTVSWYQQALGQGPQFIFQYYREEENGRGNFPPRFSGLQFPNYSSELNVNALELDDSALYLCASSLGLEMTGETQYFGPGTRLLVL.

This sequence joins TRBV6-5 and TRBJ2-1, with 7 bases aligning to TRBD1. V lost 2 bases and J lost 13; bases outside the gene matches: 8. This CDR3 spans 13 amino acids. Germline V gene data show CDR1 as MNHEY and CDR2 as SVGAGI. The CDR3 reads CASSYRQTGFQFF. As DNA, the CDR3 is TGTGCCAGCAGTTACCGCCAGACAGGGTTTCAGTTCTTC.

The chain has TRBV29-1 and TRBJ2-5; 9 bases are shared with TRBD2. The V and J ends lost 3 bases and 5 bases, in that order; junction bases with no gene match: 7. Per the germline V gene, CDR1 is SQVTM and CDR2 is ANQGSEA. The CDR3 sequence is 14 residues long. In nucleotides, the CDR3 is TGCAGCGTTGACGCGGGACTAGCAGGGGAGACCCAGTACTTC. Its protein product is CSVDAGLAGETQYF.

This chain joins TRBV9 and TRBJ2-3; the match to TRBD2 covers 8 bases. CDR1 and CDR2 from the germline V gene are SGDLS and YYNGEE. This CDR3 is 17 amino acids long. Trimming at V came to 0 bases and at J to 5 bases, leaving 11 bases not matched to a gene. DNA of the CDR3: TGTGCCAGCAGCGTAGGTAGAAGCGGGAGAACAAGAGATACGCAGTATTTT. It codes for CASSVGRSGRTRDTQYF.

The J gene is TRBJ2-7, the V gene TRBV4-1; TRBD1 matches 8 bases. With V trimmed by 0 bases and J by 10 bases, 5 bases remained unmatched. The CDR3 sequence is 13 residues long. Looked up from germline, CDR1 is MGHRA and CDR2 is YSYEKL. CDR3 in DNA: TGCGCCAGCAGCCAAGAGGGACAGGAATTACAGTACTTC. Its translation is CASSQEGQELQYF.

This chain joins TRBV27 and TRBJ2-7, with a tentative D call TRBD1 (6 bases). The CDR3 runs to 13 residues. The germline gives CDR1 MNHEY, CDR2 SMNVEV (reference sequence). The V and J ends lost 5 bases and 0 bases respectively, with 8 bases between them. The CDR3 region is CASSRGSSYEQYF. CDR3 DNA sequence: TGTGCCAGCAGTAGGGGGAGCTCCTACGAGCAGTACTTC.

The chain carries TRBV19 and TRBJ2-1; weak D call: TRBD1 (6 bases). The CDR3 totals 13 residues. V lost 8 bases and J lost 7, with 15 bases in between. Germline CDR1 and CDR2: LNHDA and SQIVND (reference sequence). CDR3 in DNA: TGTGCCAGTGCCGGAACAGGGACAAATGAGCAGTTCTTC. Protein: CASAGTGTNEQFF.

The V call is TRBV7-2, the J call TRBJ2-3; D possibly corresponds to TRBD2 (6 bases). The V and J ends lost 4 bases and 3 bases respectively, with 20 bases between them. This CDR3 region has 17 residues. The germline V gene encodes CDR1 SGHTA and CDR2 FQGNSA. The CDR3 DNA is TGTGCCAGCAGCTCATCATGGGTAACGGGAGATACAGATACGCAGTATTTT. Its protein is CASSSSWVTGDTDTQYF.

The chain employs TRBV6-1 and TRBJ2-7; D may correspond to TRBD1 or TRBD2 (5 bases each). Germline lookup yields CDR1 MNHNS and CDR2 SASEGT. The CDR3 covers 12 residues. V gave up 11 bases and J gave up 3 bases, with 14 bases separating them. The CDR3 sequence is CAGRGDGYEQYF. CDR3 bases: TGTGCCGGGAGAGGGGATGGCTACGAGCAGTACTTC.

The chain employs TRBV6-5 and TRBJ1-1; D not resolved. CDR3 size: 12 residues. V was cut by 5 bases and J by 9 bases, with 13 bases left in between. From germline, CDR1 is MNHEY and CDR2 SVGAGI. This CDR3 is CASSPDRHKAFF. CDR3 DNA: TGTGCCAGCAGTCCTGACCGACACAAAGCTTTCTTT.

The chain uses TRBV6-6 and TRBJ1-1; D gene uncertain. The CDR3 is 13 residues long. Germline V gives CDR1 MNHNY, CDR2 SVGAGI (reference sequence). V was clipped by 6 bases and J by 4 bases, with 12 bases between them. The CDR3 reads CASSPSGFTEAFF. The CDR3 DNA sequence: TGTGCCAGCAGCCCCTCAGGATTCACTGAAGCTTTCTTT.